The sequence of this TCR beta chain was determined in a study of blood T cell repertoires in COVID-19. Study information: Samples representing acute and convalescent COVID-19 were sourced from the United States, Italy and Spain.

CDR3 length equals 14 residues. Per the germline V gene, CDR1 is LNHDA and CDR2 is SQIVND (reference sequence). V lost 1 base, J lost 7 bases, and 13 bases lay in between. The authors' processing: The authors estimated nucleated cell counts from reference gene primer amplification. TCRdb's table, derived via immunoSEQ multiplex PCR, lists solely in-frame clones and lacks some. Clonal size and the V and J genes are those of that table, whereas D and trimming came from the DNA. The repertoire holds 250,000 to 300,000 clones, 80% to 90% seen once, with roughly 5% in the top ten. This clone was seen once.

The chain joins TRBV19 to TRBJ1-2; the D gene is possibly TRBD1 (5 bases). Sequencing was carried out using peripheral blood. The source is a man older than 75 with acute or convalescent COVID-19. CDR3 bases: TGTGCCAGTAGTATAGTGCAGGGACTCTCTGGCTACACCTTC. This gives the protein CASSIVQGLSGYTF.